The clone carrying this TCR beta chain showed up many times. RNA transcripts served as the template for amplifying TCR beta CDR3 regions. The HTBI primer set was used in a first-round RT-PCR of the TCR CDR3. From the multiplex PCR reads, TCRdb called clonotypes with MiXCR, one entry per CDR3 protein. Of roughly 500,000 distinct CDR3 sequences listed, 40% to 55% are singletons. This sample was taken from a study of T cells in Graves' hyperthyroidism and ophthalmopathy. The CDR3 totals 15 residues. CDR1 and CDR2 (germline): SEHNR, FQNEAQ (reference sequence). V was cut by 5 bases and J by 0 bases, with 14 bases left in between.

The material sequenced was peripheral blood or thyroid tissue (not recorded which). The rearrangement uses TRBV7-9 and TRBJ2-7; tentatively, D is TRBD1 (6 bases). The clonotype originates from an adult woman with Graves' disease, either hyperthyroidism or ophthalmopathy (not recorded which). CDR3 nucleotide sequence: TGTGCCAGCAGCCACATCCAGGGGTCCTCCTACGAGCAGTACTTC. Translating gives CASSHIQGSSYEQYF.